This TCR beta chain was obtained from a study of Ad26.COV2.S vaccination and SARS-CoV-2 variants (dated by TCRdb to the early 2020s). Notes on the research overall: Donors in the vaccine arm were drawn from COV1001, a multicentre, randomized, double-blind, placebo-controlled phase I-IIa trial testing Ad26.COV2.S in healthy adults. Ad26.COV2.S was administered intramuscularly at 5 x 10^10 or 1 x 10^11 viral particles, either as a single shot or as two shots given 56 days apart. Sequencing of the TCRbeta repertoire served to evaluate the specificity and breadth of SARS-CoV-2-reactive T cell receptors following Ad26.COV2.S vaccination. A total of about 30 samples were included in the TCR-sequenced set, comprising around 20 Ad26.COV2.S vaccine recipients, 5 placebo recipients and 8 SARS-CoV-2 convalescent individuals. Trial participants were randomized into five groups of five: low-dose or high-dose Ad26.COV2.S given once or twice, or placebo on both occasions. Throughout the experiments and outcome assessment, investigators stayed blinded to trial group allocation. Study-wide findings and limitations: Comparable non-spike TCR breadth was observed between vaccine and placebo recipients, consistent with only spike being contained in the vaccine. The study lacked the statistical power to compare responses across vaccine doses or regimens. It was noted by the authors that total T cell responses may have been underestimated by the TCR breadth and depth analyses. After vaccination, substantial breadth of spike-specific CD8+ and CD4+ T cell responses was reported. Spike-specific TCR breadth was higher in Ad26.COV2.S recipients than in placebo recipients (P = 0.0014).

The immunoSEQ Assay was the method used to sequence TCRbeta CDR3 regions. After extraction, genomic DNA underwent amplification by bias-controlled multiplex PCR, followed by high-throughput sequencing. The original methods were these. Collapsing and filtering of sequences were performed to quantify the absolute abundance of each unique TCRbeta CDR3 region. T cell fraction was estimated by normalization of TCRbeta template counts to usable DNA, with usable DNA being measured through amplification of reference genes present in all nucleated cells. Repertoire TCRs were annotated as SARS-CoV-2-specific when V gene, CDR3 amino acid sequence and J gene were exactly matched to a known reactive TCR set. The reference SARS-CoV-2 TCR set was obtained from MIRA and was filtered for enrichment in COVID-19-positive ImmuneCODE repertoires, whereby public or cross-reactive TCRs were removed. Using the MIRA antigens, annotated TCRs were further analysed by specific ORF or by position within an ORF. Breadth was defined as annotated unique rearrangements over total unique productive rearrangements; depth was the summed frequency of those rearrangements. Two-sided Wilcoxon rank-sum tests were applied when comparing TCR breadth between groups. TCRdb provides this immuneACCESS table in a form limited to in-frame rearrangements. Some clones are lacking; in checked studies, under half of them reflect an unresolved V gene, and why the rest are absent is not known. V and J calls and clone size follow that table, whereas D and trimming were derived from the DNA. The table for this sample lists around 370,000 clones; 70% to 90% of them were counted only once. Of the sample, 3.3% falls within the top ten clones.

This clone has only one observation. The antigen it recognizes is unknown. No qualities accompany the bases; no much larger clone lies one base away. The germline V gene provides CDR1 MDHEN and CDR2 SYDVKM. The germline ends are 15 bases apart after V is trimmed by 6 bases and J by 0 bases. Spanning cysteine to phenylalanine, the CDR3 consists of 15 amino acids. Of all the DNA, just the CDR3 is kept, 45 bases in frame from base 1. In the paper's terms, the treatment or condition label means: about 20 received Ad26.COV2.S at low or high dose, single or two shots; roughly 5 received placebo; per-sample allocation not given. Repertoires of vaccine and placebo recipients were sequenced from samples taken on day 63 after the first injection. In Cohort 1b, some 25 adults aged 18-55 years were enrolled at a single site in Boston, USA, between 29 July and 7 August 2020. As a vaccine, Ad26.COV2.S was a replication-incompetent adenovirus type 26 vector that expressed a prefusion-stabilized SARS-CoV-2 spike protein derived from the original Wuhan strain.

In this chain, TRBV28 is recombined with TRBJ2-7; possibly the D gene is TRBD1, per 6 matching bases. The source was peripheral blood, collected in a trial of Ad26.COV2.S vaccine versus placebo. This clonotype originated in a person aged 18 to 65 who received the Ad26.COV2.S COVID-19 vaccine or a placebo. The CDR3 reads as follows: CASSIMGATSYEQYF. DNA sequence: TGTGCCAGCAGCATAATGGGGGCTACCTCCTACGAGCAGTACTTC.